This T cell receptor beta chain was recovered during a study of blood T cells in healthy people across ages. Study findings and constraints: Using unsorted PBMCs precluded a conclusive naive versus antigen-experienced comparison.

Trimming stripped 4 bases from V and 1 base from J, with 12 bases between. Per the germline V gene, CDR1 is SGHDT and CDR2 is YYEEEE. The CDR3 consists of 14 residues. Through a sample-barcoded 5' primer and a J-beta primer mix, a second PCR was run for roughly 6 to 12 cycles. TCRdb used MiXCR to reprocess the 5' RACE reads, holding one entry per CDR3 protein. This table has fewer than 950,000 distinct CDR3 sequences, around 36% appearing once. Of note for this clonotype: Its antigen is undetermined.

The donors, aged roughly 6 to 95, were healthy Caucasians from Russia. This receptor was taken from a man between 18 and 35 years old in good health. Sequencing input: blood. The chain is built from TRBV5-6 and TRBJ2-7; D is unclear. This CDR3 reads CASSVARSSYEQYF. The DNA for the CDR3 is TGTGCCAGCAGCGTGGCCAGGAGTTCCTACGAGCAGTACTTC.